This TCR beta chain was sequenced during a study of Tregs in tolerant kidney transplant recipients. Study-level points and caveats: Donor-specific Treg expansion exceeded global Treg expansion in tolerant patients, suggesting antigen drive.

CDR1 is SQVTM and CDR2 is ANQGSEA in the germline V gene. Trimming removed 4 bases from V and 6 bases from J, with 21 bases in between. The CDR3 loop spans 15 amino acids. Points on this clone: Its target is unknown. The sequence runs out 3 residues before the end of the CDR3; the remainder is reconstructed from the germline J gene.

Sequencing was performed with immunoSEQ multiplex PCR; in TCRdb, only in-frame clones are kept and a portion is missing. In all, the sample yields 50,000 or so clones. The chain couples TRBV29-1 to TRBJ1-1; no clear D. Here the sequenced sample was CD4+ T cells from blood, taken before the transplant. The TCR originated in a human donor who received a combined kidney and bone marrow transplant. Partial CDR3 DNA: TGCAGCGTTGGTTCCCGCGCGGGTTCCTACTCTGAA. Its protein is CSVGSRAGSYSE. Given in full, the CDR3 is CSVGSRAGSYSEAFF.